This T cell receptor beta chain was identified in a study of T cell changes during pregnancy in multiple sclerosis. Profiled with immunoSEQ multiplex PCR; TCRdb holds only in-frame clones, not every one. The sample holds about 49,000 clones, 94% seen once. Looked up from germline, CDR1 is MNHEY and CDR2 is SVGAGI. With V trimmed by 0 bases and J by 5 bases, 6 bases remained unmatched. The CDR3 spans 15 residues. The specimen was CD8+ T cells from peripheral blood mononuclear cells, collected before pregnancy. This chain links TRBV6-5 with TRBJ1-1; 7 bases line up with TRBD1. The sequence was obtained from a female donor with multiple sclerosis, enrolled in a pregnancy study. The CDR3 reads CASSYSSRGKTEAFF. In DNA form, the CDR3 reads TGTGCCAGCAGTTACTCGAGCAGGGGGAAAACTGAAGCTTTCTTT.